The 19 T cell receptor beta chains in this list originate from one sample, sequenced in a study of shared clonotypes between healthy human individuals. Assay used: immunoSEQ multiplex PCR; TCRdb lists only in-frame clones, some missing. In the table there are nearly 2 million clones, about 95% of which are singletons. Naive-designated CD8 cells lacked CD45RO, were positively enriched for CCR7, and omitted terminally differentiated effector memory CD45RA+ cells. The sample taken for sequencing was naive CD8+ T cells sorted from blood. These receptors were collected from a man between 18 and 35 years old in good health.

The chain employs TRBV7-9 and TRBJ2-5; tentatively, D is TRBD1 (6 bases). Germline CDR1 is SEHNR and CDR2 is FQNEAQ (reference sequence). This CDR3 is 13 amino acids long. Trimming pared 6 bases from V and 3 bases from J, leaving 11 bases between. The CDR3 is CASSYRTEETQYF. Here the CDR3 DNA reads TGTGCCAGCAGTTATCGGACAGAAGAGACCCAGTACTTC.

The rearrangement uses TRBV29-1 and TRBJ2-2, with 9 bases lining up with TRBD1. The CDR3 sequence is 16 residues long. Trimming removed 1 base from V and 4 bases from J; junction bases left unmatched: 7. Germline V gene data show CDR1 as SQVTM and CDR2 as ANQGSEA. The CDR3 bases are TGCAGCGTTGAAGTATTGACAGGGGGTGGCACCGGGGAGCTGTTTTTT. Its translation is CSVEVLTGGGTGELFF.

The chain combines TRBV2 with TRBJ2-3; 8 nucleotides line up with TRBD2. The V segment lost 2 bases and the J segment 4 bases; nucleotides outside the gene matches: 5. This CDR3 spans 15 amino acids. Germline CDR1 is SNHLY and CDR2 is FYNNEI. The CDR3 DNA reads as TGTGCCAGCAGTGAAAACGGGGGGGCCCCAGATACGCAGTATTTT. This codes for CASSENGGAPDTQYF.

The V and J genes are TRBV4-1 and TRBJ2-7, with TRBD2 matching over 10 bases. V lost 1 base, J lost 4 bases, and 7 bases stayed unmatched. Germline CDR1 is MGHRA and CDR2 is YSYEKL. The CDR3 runs 16 residues. CDR3 sequence reads: CASSQGGSSGSYEQYF. The CDR3 coding sequence is TGCGCCAGCAGCCAAGGGGGGTCTAGCGGGAGTTACGAGCAGTACTTC.

The V gene is TRBV30, the J gene TRBJ1-2; 10 positions match TRBD1. CDR1 is GTSNPN and CDR2 is SVGIG in the germline V gene (reference sequence). After removal of 0 bases from V and 6 bases from J, the junction contained 10 bases not matched to a gene. The CDR3 sequence is 16 residues long. The CDR3 coding sequence is TGTGCCTGGAGTGTACGAGGGGACAGGGGTTGGGATGGCTACACCTTC. Its protein product is CAWSVRGDRGWDGYTF.

The gene calls are TRBV27 and TRBJ2-4; possible D gene TRBD1, 6 bases. CDR3 length equals 13 residues. Trimming pared 5 bases from V and 6 bases from J, leaving 11 bases between. The germline V gene has CDR1 MNHEY and CDR2 SMNVEV (reference sequence). This CDR3 is CASSPKGGNIQYF. As DNA, the CDR3 is TGTGCCAGCAGTCCAAAAGGGGGAAACATTCAGTACTTC.

The chain carries TRBV10-3 and TRBJ2-7; TRBD2 matches at 14 bases. V lost 5 bases and J lost 4; bases outside the gene matches: 10. CDR1 is ENHRY and CDR2 is SYGVKD in the germline V gene. There are 17 residues in the CDR3. Written as DNA, the CDR3 is TGTGCCATCAGTTCGACTAGCGGGAGGGAAGGTTTGTACGAGCAGTACTTC. Protein sequence: CAISSTSGREGLYEQYF.

The V call is TRBV7-9, the J call TRBJ2-7; the D gene could be TRBD1 or TRBD2 (5 bases each). Trimming removed 6 bases at V and 2 bases at J, with 20 bases between. The CDR3 spans 16 residues. CDR1 and CDR2 (germline): SEHNR, FQNEAQ (reference sequence). The CDR3 loop reads CASSRDLGTATYEQYF. CDR3 sequence (DNA): TGTGCCAGCAGTCGAGACCTCGGGACGGCAACCTACGAGCAGTACTTC.

This clone was recorded only once. This sequence joins TRBV27 and TRBJ2-7; D unresolved. Trimming stripped 3 bases from V and 6 bases from J, with 6 bases between. The CDR3 totals 11 residues. CDR1 and CDR2 (germline): MNHEY, SMNVEV (reference sequence). In DNA form, the CDR3 reads TGTGCCAGCAGTTTTAATCCCGAGCAGTACTTC. Protein product: CASSFNPEQYF.

This chain joins TRBV18 and TRBJ2-7, with D possibly matching TRBD2 (5 bases). Germline V lookup: CDR1 KGHSH, CDR2 LQKENI. Trimming cost V 2 bases and J 3 bases, with 14 bases left between them. The CDR3 is made up of 15 amino acids. DNA of the CDR3: TGTGCCAGCTCACCAGCTAGCCCTTCAGTCTACGAGCAGTACTTC. It encodes CASSPASPSVYEQYF.

The chain carries TRBV27 and TRBJ2-7; 8 nucleotides align to TRBD1. J was trimmed by 2 bases and V by 5 bases; bases with no gene match: 11. The germline V gene encodes CDR1 MNHEY and CDR2 SMNVEV (reference sequence). The CDR3 covers 16 residues. The CDR3 DNA sequence: TGTGCCAGCAGTCCAGTTCGGACAGGGTCACCCTACGAGCAGTACTTC. This codes for CASSPVRTGSPYEQYF.

This chain connects TRBV6-5 to TRBJ1-6; maybe TRBD1 (5 bases). This CDR3 is 14 amino acids long. Trimming shortened V by 6 bases and J by 9 bases, and 15 bases separated the two germline ends. Germline loops: CDR1 MNHEY, CDR2 SVGAGI. CDR3 coding DNA: TGTGCCAGCAGCGCAACCGGGGGGGGTTCACCCCTCCACTTT. This codes for CASSATGGGSPLHF.

This rearrangement joins TRBV4-2 to TRBJ2-1; D not resolved. The CDR3 contains 14 residues. Germline assignment: CDR1 LGHNA and CDR2 YNFKEQ. V lost 4 bases, J lost 5 bases, and 12 bases lay in between. CDR3 nucleotides: TGTGCCAGCAGCCGATATTCGAGTGACAATGAGCAGTTCTTC. Protein: CASSRYSSDNEQFF.

This sequence joins TRBV27 and TRBJ2-2, with D possibly matching TRBD2 (6 bases). Per the germline V gene, CDR1 is MNHEY and CDR2 is SMNVEV (reference sequence). This CDR3 has 14 residues. The germline V and J ends were trimmed by 7 bases and 4 bases, with 13 bases remaining between them. The CDR3 sequence: CASKPPSATGELFF. For the CDR3, the DNA is TGTGCCAGCAAACCGCCTAGCGCCACCGGGGAGCTGTTTTTT.

The chain is built from TRBV6-4 and TRBJ2-5; no firm D call. Trimming shortened V by 0 bases and J by 3 bases, and 11 bases separated the two germline ends. Germline V gene lookup returns CDR1 MRHNA and CDR2 SNTAGT. The CDR3 extends over 15 amino acids. In nucleotides, the CDR3 is TGTGCCAGCAGTGACTCTGGGCACCCAAAAGAGACCCAGTACTTC. Protein: CASSDSGHPKETQYF.

The chain recombines TRBV7-9 with TRBJ1-1; D is ambiguous. The germline V gene has CDR1 SEHNR and CDR2 FQNEAQ (reference sequence). The CDR3 runs to 12 residues. Trimming shortened V by 1 base and J by 6 bases, and 6 bases separated the two germline ends. This CDR3 is CASSLGLPEAFF. CDR3 DNA: TGTGCCAGCAGCTTAGGGTTACCTGAAGCTTTCTTT.

The rearrangement links TRBV13 to TRBJ2-4; unclear D gene. Between the trimmed V and J ends, which lost 5 bases and 0 bases, there was a span of 11 bases. Germline V gives CDR1 PRHDT, CDR2 FYEKMQ (reference sequence). The CDR3 extends over 15 amino acids. The DNA of the CDR3 is TGTGCCAGCAGCGCCGGGTCGCTAGCCAAAAACATTCAGTACTTC. It codes for CASSAGSLAKNIQYF.

V and J are TRBV28 and TRBJ2-7; TRBD1 matches 10 bases. Germline V lookup: CDR1 MDHEN, CDR2 SYDVKM. V lost 5 bases to trimming and J lost 6 bases; unmatched junction nucleotides: 10. The CDR3 covers 15 residues. CDR3 in DNA: TGTGCCAGCAGTGCCGGGACAGGGGAGGGGGCCGAGCAGTACTTC. Translated: CASSAGTGEGAEQYF.

V usage is TRBV5-1 and J usage is TRBJ1-4, with D hard to call. The germline CDR1 and CDR2 sequences are SGHRS and YFSETQ. This CDR3 spans 14 amino acids. V dropped 1 base and J dropped 6 bases, with 10 bases sitting between them. Written as DNA, the CDR3 is TGCGCCAGCAGCTTGTGGGGTGGGGATGAAAAACTGTTTTTT. Protein: CASSLWGGDEKLFF.